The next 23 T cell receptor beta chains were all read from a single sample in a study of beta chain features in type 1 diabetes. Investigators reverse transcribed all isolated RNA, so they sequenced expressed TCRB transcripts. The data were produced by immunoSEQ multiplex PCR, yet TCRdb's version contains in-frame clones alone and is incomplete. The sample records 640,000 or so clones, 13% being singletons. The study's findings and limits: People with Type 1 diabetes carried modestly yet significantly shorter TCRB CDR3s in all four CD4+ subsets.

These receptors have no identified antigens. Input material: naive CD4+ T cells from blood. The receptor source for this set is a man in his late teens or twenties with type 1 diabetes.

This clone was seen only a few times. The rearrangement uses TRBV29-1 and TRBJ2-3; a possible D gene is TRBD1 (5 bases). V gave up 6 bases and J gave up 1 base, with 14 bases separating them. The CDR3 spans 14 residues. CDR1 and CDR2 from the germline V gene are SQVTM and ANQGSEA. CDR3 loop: CSVQTLGGTDTQYF. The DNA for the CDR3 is TGCAGCGTGCAGACCCTAGGGGGCACAGATACGCAGTATTTT.

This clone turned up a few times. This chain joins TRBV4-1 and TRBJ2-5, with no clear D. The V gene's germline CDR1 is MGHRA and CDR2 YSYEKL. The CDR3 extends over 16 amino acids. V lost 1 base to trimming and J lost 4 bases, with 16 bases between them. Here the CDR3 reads CASSQVGGVAGETQYF. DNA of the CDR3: TGCGCCAGCAGCCAAGTCGGTGGTGTGGCAGGAGAGACCCAGTACTTC.

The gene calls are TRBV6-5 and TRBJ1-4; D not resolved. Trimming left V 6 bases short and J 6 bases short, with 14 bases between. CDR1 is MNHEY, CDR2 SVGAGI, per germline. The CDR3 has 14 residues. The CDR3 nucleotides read TGTGCCAGCAGGCCGGCCAGATACCATGAAAAACTGTTTTTT. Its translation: CASRPARYHEKLFF.

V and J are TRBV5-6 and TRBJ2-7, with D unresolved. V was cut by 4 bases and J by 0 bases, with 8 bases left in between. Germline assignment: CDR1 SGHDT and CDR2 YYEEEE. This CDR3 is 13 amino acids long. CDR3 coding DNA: TGTGCCAGCAGCCCGGGTCTCTCCTACGAGCAGTACTTC. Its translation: CASSPGLSYEQYF.

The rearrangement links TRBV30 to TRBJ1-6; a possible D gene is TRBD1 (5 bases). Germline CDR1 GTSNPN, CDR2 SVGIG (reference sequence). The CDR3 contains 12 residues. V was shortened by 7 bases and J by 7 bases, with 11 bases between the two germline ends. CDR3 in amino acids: CALTTENSPLHF. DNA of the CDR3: TGTGCCTTGACGACAGAGAATTCACCCCTCCACTTT.

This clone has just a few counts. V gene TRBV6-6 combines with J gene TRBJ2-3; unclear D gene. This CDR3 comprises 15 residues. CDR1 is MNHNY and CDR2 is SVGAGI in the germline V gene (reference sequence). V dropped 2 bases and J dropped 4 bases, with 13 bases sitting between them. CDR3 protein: CASSYGLKVADTQYF. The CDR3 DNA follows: TGTGCCAGCAGTTACGGGCTTAAGGTCGCAGATACGCAGTATTTT.

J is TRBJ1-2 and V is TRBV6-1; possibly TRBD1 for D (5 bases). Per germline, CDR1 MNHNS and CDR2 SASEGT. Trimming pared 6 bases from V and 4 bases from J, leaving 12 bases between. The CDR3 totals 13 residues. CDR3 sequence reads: CASRGPPSYGYTF. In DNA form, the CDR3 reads TGTGCCAGCAGGGGACCGCCCAGCTATGGCTACACCTTC.

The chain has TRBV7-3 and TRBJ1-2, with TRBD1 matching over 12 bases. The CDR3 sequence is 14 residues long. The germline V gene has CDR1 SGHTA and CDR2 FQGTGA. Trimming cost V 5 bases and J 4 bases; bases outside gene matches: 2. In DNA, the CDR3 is TGTGCCAGCAGCCCGGGACAGGGGGCCTATGGCTACACCTTC. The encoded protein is CASSPGQGAYGYTF.

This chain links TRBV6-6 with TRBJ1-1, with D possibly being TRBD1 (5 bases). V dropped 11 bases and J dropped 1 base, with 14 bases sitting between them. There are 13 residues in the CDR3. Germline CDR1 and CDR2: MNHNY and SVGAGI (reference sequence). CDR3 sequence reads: CAGSQGTNTEAFF. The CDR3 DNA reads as TGTGCCGGATCCCAGGGAACGAACACTGAAGCTTTCTTT.

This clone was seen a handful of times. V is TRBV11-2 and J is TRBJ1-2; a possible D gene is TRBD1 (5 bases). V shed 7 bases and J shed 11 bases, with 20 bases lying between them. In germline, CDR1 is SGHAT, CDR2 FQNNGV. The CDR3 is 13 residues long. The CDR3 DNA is TGTGCCAGCACCCCAGGGCTGGTACTGGGGTACACCTTC. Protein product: CASTPGLVLGYTF.

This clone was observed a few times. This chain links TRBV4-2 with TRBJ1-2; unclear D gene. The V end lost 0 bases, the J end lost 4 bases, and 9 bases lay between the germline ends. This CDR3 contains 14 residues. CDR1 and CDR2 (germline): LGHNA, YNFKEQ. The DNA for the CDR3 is TGTGCCAGCAGCCAAGATACGAACAGCTATGGCTACACCTTC. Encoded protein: CASSQDTNSYGYTF.

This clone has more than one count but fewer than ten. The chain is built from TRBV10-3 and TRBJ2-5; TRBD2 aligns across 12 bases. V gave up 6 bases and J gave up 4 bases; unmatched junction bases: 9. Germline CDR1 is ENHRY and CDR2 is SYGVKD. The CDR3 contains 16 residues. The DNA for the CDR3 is TGTGCCATCAGCGAGACTAGCGGGGGAAATGGAGAGACCCAGTACTTC. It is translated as CAISETSGGNGETQYF.

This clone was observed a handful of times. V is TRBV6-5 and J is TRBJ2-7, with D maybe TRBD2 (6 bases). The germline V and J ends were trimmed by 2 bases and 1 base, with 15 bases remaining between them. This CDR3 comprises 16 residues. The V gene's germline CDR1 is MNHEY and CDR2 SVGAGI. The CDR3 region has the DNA TGTGCCAGCAGTTACGGGGACGGGGGTAGGTCCTACGAGCAGTACTTC. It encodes CASSYGDGGRSYEQYF.

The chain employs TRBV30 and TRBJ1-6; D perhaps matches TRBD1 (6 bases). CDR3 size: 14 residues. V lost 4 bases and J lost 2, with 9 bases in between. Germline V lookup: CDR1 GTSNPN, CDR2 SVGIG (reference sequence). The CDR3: CAWNRVAYNSPLHF. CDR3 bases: TGTGCCTGGAACAGGGTGGCCTATAATTCACCCCTCCACTTT.

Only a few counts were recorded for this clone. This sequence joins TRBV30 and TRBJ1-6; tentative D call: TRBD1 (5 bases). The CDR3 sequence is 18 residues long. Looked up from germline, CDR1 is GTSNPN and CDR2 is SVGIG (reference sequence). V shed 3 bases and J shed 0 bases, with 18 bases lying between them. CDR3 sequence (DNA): TGTGCCTGGAGAGCTGGGACCGTTCGAAGCTCCTATAATTCACCCCTCCACTTT. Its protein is CAWRAGTVRSSYNSPLHF. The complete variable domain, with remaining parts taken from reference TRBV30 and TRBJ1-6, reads SQTIHQWPATLVQPVGSPLSLECTVEGTSNPNLYWYRQAAGRGLQLLFYSVGIGQISSEVPQNLSASRPQDRQFILSSKKLLLSDSGFYLCAWRAGTVRSSYNSPLHFGNGTRLTVT.

CDR3 amino acids: CASSDLRRQTYNSPLHF. The CDR3 nucleotides are TGTGCCAGCAGTGATCTGCGGCGACAGACTTATAATTCACCCCTCCACTTT. This chain uses TRBV6-1 with TRBJ1-6; perhaps TRBD1 as D (5 bases). V was shortened by 3 bases and J by 4 bases, with 16 bases between the two germline ends. The CDR3 sequence is 17 residues long. Germline V gene data show CDR1 as MNHNS and CDR2 as SASEGT.

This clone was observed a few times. For the CDR3, the DNA is TGTGCCAGCAGTTCCTGGACAGGGGCGCCTGGAAACACCATATATTTT. Amino acid sequence: CASSSWTGAPGNTIYF. The rearrangement joins TRBV6-5 to TRBJ1-3; 9 positions match TRBD1. The J segment lost 2 bases and the V segment lost 4 bases, leaving 6 bases of the junction unmatched. The CDR3 has 16 residues. The V gene's germline CDR1 is MNHEY and CDR2 SVGAGI.

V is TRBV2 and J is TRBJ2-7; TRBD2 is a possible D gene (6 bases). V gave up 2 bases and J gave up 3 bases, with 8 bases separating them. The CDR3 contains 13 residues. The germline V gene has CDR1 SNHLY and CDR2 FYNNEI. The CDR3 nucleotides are TGTGCCAGCAGTGAATGGAGGGGCTACGAGCAGTACTTC. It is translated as CASSEWRGYEQYF.

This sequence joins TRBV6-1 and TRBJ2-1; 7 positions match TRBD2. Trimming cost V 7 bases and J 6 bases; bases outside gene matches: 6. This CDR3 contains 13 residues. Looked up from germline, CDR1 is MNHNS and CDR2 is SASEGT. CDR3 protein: CASNPAGSNEQFF. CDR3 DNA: TGTGCCAGCAATCCAGCGGGGAGCAATGAGCAGTTCTTC.

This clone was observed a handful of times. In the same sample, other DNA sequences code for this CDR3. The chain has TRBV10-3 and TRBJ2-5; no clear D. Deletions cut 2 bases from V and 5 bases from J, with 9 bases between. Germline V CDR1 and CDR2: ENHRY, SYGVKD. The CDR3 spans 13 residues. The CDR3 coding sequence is TGTGCCATCAGTGAGAGACTCGGGGAGACCCAGTACTTC. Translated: CAISERLGETQYF.

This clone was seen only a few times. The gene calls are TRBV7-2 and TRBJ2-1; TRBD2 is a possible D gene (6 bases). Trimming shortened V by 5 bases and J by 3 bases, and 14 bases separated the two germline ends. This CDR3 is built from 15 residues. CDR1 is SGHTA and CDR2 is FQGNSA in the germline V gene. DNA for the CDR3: TGTGCCAGCAGCCAAGATGGGGGGAGCTACAATGAGCAGTTCTTC. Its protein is CASSQDGGSYNEQFF.

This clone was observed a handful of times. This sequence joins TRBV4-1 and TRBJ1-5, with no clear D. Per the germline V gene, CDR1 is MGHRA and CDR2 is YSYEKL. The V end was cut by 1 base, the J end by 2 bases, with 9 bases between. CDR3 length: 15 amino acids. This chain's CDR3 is CASSQAGFGNQPQHF. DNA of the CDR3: TGCGCCAGCAGCCAAGCCGGGTTTGGCAATCAGCCCCAGCATTTT.

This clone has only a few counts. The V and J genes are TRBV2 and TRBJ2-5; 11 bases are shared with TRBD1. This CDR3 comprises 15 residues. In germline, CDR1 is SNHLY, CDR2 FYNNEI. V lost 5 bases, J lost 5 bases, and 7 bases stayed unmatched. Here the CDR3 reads CASSLRTGGGETQYF. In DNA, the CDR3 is TGTGCCAGCAGTCTTAGGACAGGGGGCGGCGAGACCCAGTACTTC.